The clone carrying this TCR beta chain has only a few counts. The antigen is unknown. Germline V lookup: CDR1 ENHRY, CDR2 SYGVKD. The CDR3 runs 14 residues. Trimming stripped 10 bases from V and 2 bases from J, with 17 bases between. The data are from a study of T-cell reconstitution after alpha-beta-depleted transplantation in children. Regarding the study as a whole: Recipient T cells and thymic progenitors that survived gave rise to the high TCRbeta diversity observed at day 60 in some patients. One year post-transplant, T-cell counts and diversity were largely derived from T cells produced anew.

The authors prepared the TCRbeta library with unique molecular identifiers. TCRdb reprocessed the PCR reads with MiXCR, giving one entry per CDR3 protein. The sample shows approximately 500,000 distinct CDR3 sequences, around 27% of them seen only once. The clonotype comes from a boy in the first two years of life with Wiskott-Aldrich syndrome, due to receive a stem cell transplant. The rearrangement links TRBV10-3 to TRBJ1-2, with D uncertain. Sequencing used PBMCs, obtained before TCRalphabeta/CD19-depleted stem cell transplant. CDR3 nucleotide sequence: TGTGCCACCAAGCAGATGGCTGGAAACTATGGCTACACCTTC. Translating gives CATKQMAGNYGYTF.